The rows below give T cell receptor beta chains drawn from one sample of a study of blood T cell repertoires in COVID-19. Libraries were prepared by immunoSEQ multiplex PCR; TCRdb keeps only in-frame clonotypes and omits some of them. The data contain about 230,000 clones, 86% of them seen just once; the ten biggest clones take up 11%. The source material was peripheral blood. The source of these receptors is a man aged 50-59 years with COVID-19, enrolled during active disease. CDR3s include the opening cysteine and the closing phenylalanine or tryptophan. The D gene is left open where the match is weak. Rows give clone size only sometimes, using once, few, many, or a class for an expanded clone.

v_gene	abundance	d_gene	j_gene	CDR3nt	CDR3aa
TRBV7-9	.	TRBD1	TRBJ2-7	TGTGCCAGCAGTTTCGACAGGGATGTCGAGCAGTACTTC	CASSFDRDVEQYF
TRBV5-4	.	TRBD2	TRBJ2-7	TGTGCCAGCAGGAGTAGCGGGAGCTCCTACGAGCAGTACTTC	CASRSSGSSYEQYF
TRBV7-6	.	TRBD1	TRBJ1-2	TGTGCCAGCAGCTTAGTCGTGACAGGGGCAGATGGCTACACCTTC	CASSLVVTGADGYTF
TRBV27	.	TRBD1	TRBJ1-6	TGTGCCAGCACCCAGACCGGGACAGGGTTTAATTCACCCCTCCACTTT	CASTQTGTGFNSPLHF
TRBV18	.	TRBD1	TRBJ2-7	TGTGCCAGCTCACCACTAGCCGGGCAGGGGGCCTACGAGCAGTACTTC	CASSPLAGQGAYEQYF
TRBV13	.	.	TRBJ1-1	TGTGCCAGCAGCGCCTATGGACAGATGAACACTGAAGCTTTCTTT	CASSAYGQMNTEAFF
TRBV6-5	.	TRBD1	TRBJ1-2	TGTGCCAGCAGGACGGGACAGGGGCATGGCTACACCTTC	CASRTGQGHGYTF
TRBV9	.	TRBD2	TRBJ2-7	TGTGCCAGCAGCGCCCATCCGATAGTAGCGGGGGAGTACGAGCAGTACTTC	CASSAHPIVAGEYEQYF
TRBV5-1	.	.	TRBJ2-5	TGCGCCAGCAGCTTGTCAGGGGCTAAGCGAGAGACCCAGTACTTC	CASSLSGAKRETQYF
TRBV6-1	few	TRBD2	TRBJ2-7	TGTGCCAGCAGTGAATGGGAGGGGTCGGGCGAGCAGTACTTC	CASSEWEGSGEQYF
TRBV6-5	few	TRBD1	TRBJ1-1	TGTGCCAGCTTGACAGGGGGTCCGGCCACTGAAGCTTTCTTT	CASLTGGPATEAFF
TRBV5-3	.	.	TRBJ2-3	TGTGCCAGAAGCTTGATAGGGGGAACAGATACGCAGTATTTT	CARSLIGGTDTQYF
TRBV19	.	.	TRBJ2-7	TGTGCCAGTAGCACACAGGGCCCCGAGCAGTACTTC	CASSTQGPEQYF
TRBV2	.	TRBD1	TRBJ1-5	TGTGCCAGCAGAAGACAGGGAAAGGACGATCAGCCCCAGCATTTT	CASRRQGKDDQPQHF
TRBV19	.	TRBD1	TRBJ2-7	TGTGCCAGTAGTAGGCCCTCCGGGACAGGGCCCTACGAGCAGTACTTC	CASSRPSGTGPYEQYF
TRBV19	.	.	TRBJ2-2	TGTGCCAGTAGCCTAGGGACACCGAACACCGGGGAGCTGTTTTTT	CASSLGTPNTGELFF
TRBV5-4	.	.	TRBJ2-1	TGTGCCAGCAGCTTGGCACAGGCCCATGAGCAGTTCTTC	CASSLAQAHEQFF
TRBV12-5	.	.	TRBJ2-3	TGTGCTAGTGGCGACCGGGGGTGGGATACGCAGTATTTT	CASGDRGWDTQYF
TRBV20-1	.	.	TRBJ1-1	TGCAGTGCTAGTCCCTCGGGACAACTAAAGAAAGCTTTCTTT	CSASPSGQLKKAFF
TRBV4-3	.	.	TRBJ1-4	TGCGCCAGCAGCCAAGATGGAGGAGGACAGTATGCTGAAAAACTGTTTTTT	CASSQDGGGQYAEKLFF
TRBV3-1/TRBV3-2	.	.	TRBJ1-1	TGTGCCAGCAGCCCAAGGGGGGGTACCACTGAAGCTTTCTTT	CASSPRGGTTEAFF
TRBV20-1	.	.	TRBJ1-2	TGCAGTGCTAGAGCGGGGGGTGGCTACACCTTC	CSARAGGGYTF
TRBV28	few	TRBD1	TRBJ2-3	TGTGCCAGCAGTTCTGACACGAGAGGGACAGGGTTCACAGATACGCAGTATTTT	CASSSDTRGTGFTDTQYF
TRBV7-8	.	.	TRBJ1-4	TGTGCCAGCAGCCTACAGGCCAGGCGGGAAAAACTGTTTTTT	CASSLQARREKLFF